Each of the 18 T cell receptor beta chains below was sequenced from the same sample in a study of OX40 agonist ivuxolimab in advanced cancers. Only in-frame clones appear in the TCRdb table, and some are missing; sequencing was by immunoSEQ multiplex PCR. The sample yields about 50,000 clones, roughly 86% seen once. The sequencing here drew on CD4+ or CD8+ T cells sorted from blood, taken in a trial of the OX40 agonist ivuxolimab. These receptors were collected from an adult with an advanced solid tumor such as melanoma, head and neck, liver or kidney cancer.

The V gene is TRBV11-2, the J gene TRBJ1-1; 11 nucleotides match TRBD1. There are 15 residues in the CDR3. The junction had 5 bases not matched to a gene; V was cut back by 4 bases and J by 4 bases. Germline V CDR1 and CDR2: SGHAT, FQNNGV. The CDR3 DNA follows: TGTGCCAGCAGCTCCCCGGGACAGGGGGGCACTGAAGCTTTCTTT. Translation gives CASSSPGQGGTEAFF.

The CDR3 protein is CASSPRDTYEQYF. CDR3 in DNA: TGTGCCAGCTCACCAAGGGACACCTACGAGCAGTACTTC. The V call is TRBV18, the J call TRBJ2-7; TRBD1 might be the D (6 bases). Trimming took 2 bases from V and 2 from J, leaving 7 bases between them. CDR3 size: 13 residues. Germline CDR1 reads KGHSH; CDR2 reads LQKENI.

CDR3 nucleotides: TGTGCCACCAGCAGAGGAGGAGGAGGGGAAATCACTGAAGCTTTCTTT. Its protein product is CATSRGGGGEITEAFF. The chain uses TRBV15 and TRBJ1-1; D perhaps matches TRBD1 (5 bases). The length of the CDR3 is 16 residues. Per the germline V gene, CDR1 is LNHNV and CDR2 is YYDKDF (reference sequence). Trimming took 1 base from V and 4 from J, leaving 16 bases between them.

The chain carries TRBV5-6 and TRBJ1-3; no clear D gene. The CDR3 covers 13 residues. The V end was cut by 1 base, the J end by 4 bases, with 6 bases between. Germline CDR1 and CDR2: SGHDT and YYEEEE. The CDR3 here is CASSLSAGNTIYF. The DNA of the CDR3 is TGTGCCAGCAGCTTGTCGGCGGGAAACACCATATATTTT.

The chain recombines TRBV7-3 with TRBJ1-6, with 7 bases fitting TRBD1. V lost 4 bases, J lost 9 bases, and 6 bases stayed unmatched. This CDR3 contains 14 residues. The germline CDR1 and CDR2 sequences are SGHTA and FQGTGA. The CDR3 DNA follows: TGTGCCAGCAGCTCGGGACAGAACTCTTCACCCCTCCACTTT. This translates into CASSSGQNSSPLHF.

The chain couples TRBV7-2 to TRBJ2-5; TRBD2 might be the D (6 bases). CDR3 length: 16 amino acids. Trimming pared 5 bases from V and 5 bases from J, leaving 21 bases between. Germline V lookup: CDR1 SGHTA, CDR2 FQGNSA. CDR3 bases: TGTGCCAGCAGCCCACGGATCGGGGGAAGGGAGGAGACCCAGTACTTC. Protein sequence: CASSPRIGGREETQYF.

The rearrangement links TRBV29-1 to TRBJ2-7; weak D call: TRBD2 (6 bases). CDR3 length equals 14 residues. Germline V gene data show CDR1 as SQVTM and CDR2 as ANQGSEA. Trimming pared 6 bases from V and 2 bases from J, leaving 17 bases between. The CDR3 loop is CSVSWRGSPYEQYF. The CDR3 coding sequence is TGCAGCGTGTCTTGGAGGGGCTCTCCCTACGAGCAGTACTTC.

This clone was counted only a few times. The rearrangement uses TRBV30 and TRBJ1-6; D not resolved. The germline V and J ends were trimmed by 4 bases and 8 bases, with 15 bases remaining between them. CDR1 GTSNPN and CDR2 SVGIG come from the germline V gene (reference sequence). The CDR3 covers 14 residues. The CDR3 is CAWILPLRDSPLHF. CDR3 DNA sequence: TGTGCCTGGATCCTTCCCCTGAGGGATTCACCCCTCCACTTT.

The sample holds a few counts of this clone. The chain employs TRBV6-6 and TRBJ1-2; 10 bases align to TRBD1. The CDR3 loop spans 15 amino acids. V lost 4 bases, J lost 6 bases, and 8 bases stayed unmatched. Per the germline V gene, CDR1 is MNHNY and CDR2 is SVGAGI (reference sequence). The DNA for the CDR3 is TGTGCCAGCAGTTCCCAGGGACAGGGGAACCATGGCTACACCTTC. Its protein product is CASSSQGQGNHGYTF.

The chain uses TRBV5-4 and TRBJ1-5; D gene uncertain. This CDR3 is built from 16 residues. Germline lookup yields CDR1 SGHNT and CDR2 YYREEE (reference sequence). The germline V and J ends were trimmed by 0 bases and 7 bases, with 17 bases remaining between them. The CDR3 region is CASSLALGAVRQPQHF. CDR3 bases: TGTGCCAGCAGCTTGGCCTTAGGCGCGGTCCGGCAGCCCCAGCATTTT.

This clone was seen just once. The chain carries TRBV7-2 and TRBJ1-1; no definite D call. Germline CDR1 reads SGHTA; CDR2 reads FQGNSA. CDR3 length: 14 amino acids. V gave up 5 bases and J gave up 4 bases, with 14 bases separating them. DNA of the CDR3: TGTGCCAGCAGCGGGCGACTGAAAGGCACTGAAGCTTTCTTT. Translation: CASSGRLKGTEAFF.

The chain recombines TRBV5-1 with TRBJ2-5, with 11 bases aligning to TRBD1. With 4 bases clipped from V and 3 bases from J, the junction kept 8 bases outside the gene matches. The CDR3 is 16 amino acids. Germline CDR1 SGHRS, CDR2 YFSETQ. The CDR3 is CASSRGWTGGEETQYF. The CDR3 coding sequence is TGCGCCAGCAGCCGGGGTTGGACAGGGGGCGAAGAGACCCAGTACTTC.

The gene calls are TRBV4-2 and TRBJ2-3; 11 bases agree with TRBD2. Germline V gene sequence: CDR1 LGHNA, CDR2 YNFKEQ. The CDR3 loop spans 18 amino acids. The V segment lost 4 bases and the J segment 2 bases; nucleotides outside the gene matches: 11. DNA of the CDR3: TGTGCCAGCAGCCCGGGCGGGCTAGCGGGGGGCCTCACAGATACGCAGTATTTT. The encoded protein is CASSPGGLAGGLTDTQYF.

This chain's CDR3 is CASSEMTVSDTQYF. The CDR3 DNA follows: TGTGCCAGCAGTGAAATGACAGTATCAGATACGCAGTATTTT. This chain uses TRBV25-1 with TRBJ2-3, with D maybe TRBD1 (5 bases). Between the trimmed V and J ends, which lost 2 bases and 4 bases, there was a span of 10 bases. CDR1 is MGHDK, CDR2 SYGVNS, per germline. The CDR3 runs to 14 residues.

The V and J genes are TRBV25-1 and TRBJ2-5; no clear D. CDR1 and CDR2 (germline): MGHDK, SYGVNS. Between the trimmed V and J ends, which lost 3 bases and 0 bases, there was a span of 11 bases. The CDR3 runs to 15 residues. This chain's CDR3 is CASSDAGLYQETQYF. In nucleotides, the CDR3 is TGTGCCAGCAGTGACGCAGGATTGTACCAAGAGACCCAGTACTTC. Drawing the rest from reference TRBV25-1 and TRBJ2-5, the complete variable domain is EADIYQTPRYLVIGTGKKITLECSQTMGHDKMYWYQQDPGMELHLIHYSYGVNSTEKGDLSSESTVSRIRTEHFPLTLESARPSHTSQYLCASSDAGLYQETQYFGPGTRLLVL.

The chain links TRBV2 to TRBJ2-7; D is possibly TRBD2 (5 bases). CDR1 and CDR2 from the germline V gene are SNHLY and FYNNEI. The ends were cut back, 7 bases at V and 3 bases at J, with 10 bases in the middle. CDR3 length: 12 residues. CDR3 in amino acids: CASTLAGYEQYF. CDR3 nucleotides: TGTGCCAGCACCCTAGCAGGCTACGAGCAGTACTTC. Supplemented by reference TRBV2 and TRBJ2-7, the full variable domain reads EPEVTQTPSHQVTQMGQEVILRCVPISNHLYFYWYRQILGQKVEFLVSFYNNEISEKSEIFDDQFSVERPDGSNFTLKIRSTKLEDSAMYFCASTLAGYEQYFGPGTRLTVT.

The chain employs TRBV7-3 and TRBJ2-2; D is uncertain. The germline gives CDR1 SGHTA, CDR2 FQGTGA. V lost 4 bases and J lost 6, with 12 bases in between. The CDR3 sequence is 14 residues long. The DNA for the CDR3 is TGTGCCAGCAGCTCCCAAGGGTTGGCCGGGGAGCTGTTTTTT. It specifies CASSSQGLAGELFF. Variable domain in full (rest from reference TRBV7-3 and TRBJ2-2): GAGVSQTPSNKVTEKGKYVELRCDPISGHTALYWYRQSLGQGPEFLIYFQGTGAADDSGLPNDRFFAVRPEGSVSTLKIQRTERGDSAVYLCASSSQGLAGELFFGEGSRLTVL.

This chain uses TRBV2 with TRBJ1-6; 7 bases match TRBD1. Germline-derived CDR1 and CDR2 are SNHLY and FYNNEI. Trimming removed 6 bases from V and 7 bases from J; junction bases left unmatched: 6. CDR3 length equals 14 residues. The CDR3 is CASSRDSGNSPLHF. As DNA, the CDR3 is TGTGCCAGCAGCAGGGACAGTGGCAATTCACCCCTCCACTTT.